This TCR beta chain emerged from a study of human T cells and chemical hapten exposure (dated by TCRdb to about 2021). The study in broad terms: For sensitization, 2% DPC in acetone was applied to a roughly 2 cm by roughly 2 cm area of upper inner arm skin. Throughout the study period of roughly five months, patients also received therapeutic DPC doses to the scalp every week. Patch testing on the upper back used Finn chambers containing 0.01% DPC, with scoring done after 6 days according to International Contact Dermatitis Research Group standards. The mostly female patient cohort included alopecia areata with under or over 50% scalp involvement, alopecia totalis and alopecia universalis. The libraries were sequenced as a pool, and the TCR yield per sample differed mostly because of small variations in library volumes within the pool. In alopecia patients, the study followed how the peripheral blood TCR repertoire changed in vivo over primary and secondary sensitization to diphenylcyclopropenone (DPC), a hapten. Blood was sampled from patients pre-sensitization (week 0) and at 2, 6 and about 24 weeks after DPC sensitization. Approximately 28 alopecia patients gave blood for TCR sequencing at one to four time points (pre-sensitization, 2, 6 and 24 weeks).

This clonotype was seen only a few times. Its recognized antigen is unknown. Germline and junction disagree at one end, which may indicate a read error. The investigation overall reported the following: A positive correlation was found between the number of PT1 expanded TCRs and patch test score, with significance reached at thresholds 8, 16 and 32 but not 4. After repeated subsampling, the strength of the expansion versus patch-test correlation and the threshold at which it became significant changed. Because every patient had alopecia, a presumed autoimmune disease, the patients' immune response might differ from that of healthy individuals. Significantly more large CDR3 similarity clusters were formed by expanded TCRs than by pre-sensitization or healthy control sets, consistent with antigen-driven responses. No change with DPC sensitization was found in the number of TCRs above 1 in 1000 frequency, and no evidence of global repertoire structure alterations was found.

According to the study, the label for this sample's time point signals: patch test 2, 6 weeks after DPC sensitization. The treatment or condition label, as the study defines it: therapeutic diphenylcyclopropenone sensitization with weekly scalp DPC. At every patch-test visit, the blood draw took place before the patch test was put on. To be eligible, patients had to be aged 18 to 70, diagnosed with alopecia and judged suitable for DPC therapy, while pregnant patients were excluded. Total RNA was extracted from unfractionated whole blood that had been collected in Tempus Blood RNA tubes. Library preparation used RACE. The run used a NextSeq 500. Library preparation attached unique molecular identifiers to individual cDNA molecules for quantitative, reproducible TCR counting. From each blood RNA sample, both TCR alpha and TCR beta chains were sequenced. In the original analysis: A median of around 100,000 TCRs per sample was observed, with a range of roughly 20,000 to 700,000. The Decombinator software suite was used to annotate the V, J and CDR3 of the TCR reads. For the PS versus PT1 abundance plots, all samples were subsampled to the same number of TCRs (28,000). Expanded TCRs were defined as absent before sensitization and observed at least eight times at the 2-week time point. Starting from the raw public reads, TCRdb applied fastp trimming at Q25, assembled clones with MiXCR and retained in-frame beta chains. Entries that share a CDR3 protein sequence are merged under the most common genes and DNA. TCRdb, rather than the study authors, made the V and J calls. The sample has some 350,000 distinct CDR3 sequences on record, roughly 6% of them singletons. The top ten clones comprise around 6.1% of the sample.

This clonotype was sampled from a young woman with alopecia areata. Some clones in this sample may be carry-over from other donors' samples. The material sequenced was whole blood, taken in connection with sensitization to the hapten diphenylcyclopropenone (DPC).

The DNA sequence reads TGTGCCAGCCAAAAGTCGGGCAAGCCGTTC. Translated, it reads CASQKSGKPF. This chain joins TRBV27 to TRBJ1-2; no D gene call is confident. CDR1 and CDR2, looked up from the germline V gene (reference sequence), are MNHEY and SMNVEV. From its cysteine to its phenylalanine, the CDR3 spans 10 amino acids. Only the CDR3 part of the read is kept: 30 bases, read in frame from the first base.